The clone carrying this T cell receptor (beta chain) was seen ten or more times. Its antigen is as yet unknown. The data are from a study of shared clonotypes between healthy human individuals. Study-wide findings and caveats: Sequencing of the sorted subsets was shown by rarefaction to be incomplete despite large depth.

The authors loaded roughly 200 ng DNA, around 30,000 T cell genomes, into sorted-subset replicate PCRs. TCRdb keeps only in-frame clones here, not all; method: immunoSEQ multiplex PCR. The sample has under 1,100,000 clones; about 75% are singletons. CDR1 and CDR2 (germline): GTSNPN, SVGIG (reference sequence). The V end was cut by 4 bases, the J end by 4 bases, with 10 bases between. The CDR3 is made up of 12 amino acids. Healthy HIV-negative adults with no recent acute infections or vaccinations were recruited as donors. The CD4+ fraction was divided into a CD45RA+ naive subset and a CD45RA-negative memory subset.

V usage is TRBV30 and J usage is TRBJ1-2; maybe TRBD1 (6 bases). This clonotype was obtained from a man aged 18 to 30 in good health. The material sequenced was memory CD4+ T cells sorted from blood. Subset described: CD45RA-negative fraction. CDR3 residues: CAWMGGTYGYTF. CDR3 sequence (DNA): TGTGCCTGGATGGGGGGCACCTATGGCTACACCTTC.